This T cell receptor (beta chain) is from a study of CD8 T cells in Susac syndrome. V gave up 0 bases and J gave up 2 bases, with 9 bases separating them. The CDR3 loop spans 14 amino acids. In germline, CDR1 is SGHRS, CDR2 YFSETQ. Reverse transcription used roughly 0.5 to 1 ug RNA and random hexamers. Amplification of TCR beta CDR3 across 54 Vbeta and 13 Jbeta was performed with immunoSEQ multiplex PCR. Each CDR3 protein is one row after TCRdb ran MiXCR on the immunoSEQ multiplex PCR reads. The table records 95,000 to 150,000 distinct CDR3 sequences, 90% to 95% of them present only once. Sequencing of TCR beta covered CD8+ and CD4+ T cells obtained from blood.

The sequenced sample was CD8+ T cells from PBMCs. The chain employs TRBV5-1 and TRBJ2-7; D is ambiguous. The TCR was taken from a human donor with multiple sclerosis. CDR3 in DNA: TGCGCCAGCAGCTTGGGGGCCACCGCCTACGAGCAGTACTTC. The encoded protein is CASSLGATAYEQYF.